Listed below are T cell receptor beta chains from one sample, sequenced in a study of blood T cell repertoires in COVID-19. Sequencing used immunoSEQ multiplex PCR; TCRdb keeps in-frame clones, though not all of them. The sample lists more than 350,000 clones, approximately 87% occurring once. What was sequenced was PBMCs or T cells enriched from blood (not recorded which). These receptors all come from a woman aged 45-65 years who had recovered from COVID-19. Each CDR3 is given without its conserved first and last residue. Each record gives: clone size, J gene, V gene, CDR3 protein. Size is omitted from some rows. Given values are once, few, many or a class for expanded clones.

>NA|TRBJ1-1|TRBV5-1
ASSLAGGQRTEAF
>NA|TRBJ2-3|TRBV3-1/TRBV3-2
ASSQGTGGTDTQY
>NA|TRBJ2-7|TRBV7-8
ASSPPRASGRYEQY
>NA|TRBJ1-3|TRBV2
ASSEGWGHSGNTIY
>NA|TRBJ1-5|TRBV19
ASSRQGISNQPQH
>NA|TRBJ1-6|TRBV11-3
ANNYGEDRDRGNSPLH
>few|TRBJ2-5|TRBV7-9
ASSLGGGSFAETQY
>NA|TRBJ1-1|TRBV28
ASGTGRGAF
>NA|TRBJ1-1|TRBV11-3
ASSQTGQSNTEAF
>NA|TRBJ1-3|TRBV9
ASSETGRYENTIY
>NA|TRBJ2-5|TRBV7-3
ASSFQGGMETQY
>once|TRBJ1-1|TRBV7-8
ASSLATGRGPLGAF
>NA|TRBJ1-2|TRBV3-1/TRBV3-2
ASRNGVQGGYGYT
>NA|TRBJ1-4|TRBV28
ASKLSGEKLF
>NA|TRBJ2-7|TRBV3-1/TRBV3-2
ASSPLPSNGSRTYEQY
>NA|TRBJ1-6|TRBV18
ASSPPVRGNNSPLH
>once|TRBJ1-1|TRBV19
ASSIATGQGSITNTEAF
>few|TRBJ1-5|TRBV4-1
ASSHYDRSPNQPQH
>NA|TRBJ1-5|TRBV19
ASRTGFGNQPQH
>NA|TRBJ2-7|TRBV5-1
ASSPSGTGAYEQY
>NA|TRBJ1-5|TRBV7-8
ASSLSGRSYQPQH
>NA|TRBJ1-6|TRBV28
ASSPGTVLISYNSPLH
>NA|TRBJ2-7|TRBV27
ASSLYISGTNSYEQY
>NA|TRBJ2-7|TRBV14
ASSKTAGSYEQY
>NA|TRBJ1-6|TRBV6-5
ASSYGGTNSPLH
>NA|TRBJ1-2|TRBV12-3/TRBV12-4
ASSAGQGYGYT
>NA|TRBJ1-1|TRBV19
ASSIQRTGEVLGLAF
>NA|TRBJ2-1|TRBV15
ATSREGPRTSGEQF
>NA|TRBJ2-3|TRBV5-4
ASSLEPTSNSQDTQY
>NA|TRBJ1-1|TRBV28
ASTRVYSEAF
>NA|TRBJ2-3|TRBV29-1
SVDRLLATDTQY
>NA|TRBJ2-3|TRBV24-1
ATSDFLDGVKAQY
>NA|TRBJ1-1|TRBV30
AWAQGAGAF